This record looks at one TCR beta chain sequence and its context. Its antigen is undetermined. This entry is derived from a study of cytomegalovirus exposure and HLA in healthy donors. Points from the study as a whole: TCR beta chains associated with HLA were, in a later analysis, more clonally expanded than equally common others.

The PCR was carried out with 60 Vbeta primers and 13 Jbeta primers. Some clones are missing from TCRdb's copy, which holds only in-frame ones; the method was immunoSEQ multiplex PCR. This sample has 150,000 or so clones, with around 82% found just once. V was cut by 4 bases and J by 5 bases, with 13 bases left in between. This CDR3 has 14 amino acids. The germline V gene encodes CDR1 SGHRS and CDR2 YFSETQ. The chain couples TRBV5-1 to TRBJ1-5; D is possibly TRBD1 (5 bases). The TCR originated in a male donor in good health and CMV-seronegative. Sample: PBMCs. The CDR3 coding sequence is TGCGCCAGCAGCCCGGGCGGGGGTTATCAGCCCCAGCATTTT. Protein product: CASSPGGGYQPQHF.